The rows below give T cell receptor beta chains drawn from one sample of a study of blood T cell repertoires in COVID-19. Produced via immunoSEQ multiplex PCR; TCRdb's table is partial and in-frame only. The sample lists tens of thousands of clones, about 90% occurring once. The specimen sequenced was peripheral blood. The receptors were gathered from a human donor with active COVID-19. The donor label of this sample is uncertain. Both conserved end residues are part of each CDR3. D genes are given only for firm matches. Expanded clones are given a class, and other clones once, few, many or no size at all.

CATSLSGVVGQPQHF,TGTGCCACCAGCCTTAGCGGGGTTGTGGGTCAGCCCCAGCATTTT,NA,NA,TRBV15,TRBJ1-5,15
CASSSGWGPRSTDTQYF,TGTGCCAGCAGCTCAGGGTGGGGCCCACGTAGCACAGATACGCAGTATTTT,once,NA,TRBV7-9,TRBJ2-3,17
CASSPIDRGSSGANVLTF,TGTGCCAGTAGTCCGATAGACAGGGGAAGCTCTGGGGCCAACGTCCTGACTTTC,NA,TRBD1,TRBV19,TRBJ2-6,18
CASRSGQDLEPQHF,TGTGCCAGTAGGTCGGGACAGGACCTGGAGCCCCAGCATTTT,NA,TRBD1,TRBV19,TRBJ1-5,14
CASSLDGTGYHEQFF,TGTGCCAGCAGCTTGGACGGGACAGGGTACCATGAGCAGTTCTTC,NA,TRBD1,TRBV5-4,TRBJ2-1,15
CASSLIGGTSTDTQYF,TGTGCCAGCAGCTTAATAGGAGGGACCAGCACAGATACGCAGTATTTT,NA,NA,TRBV7-3,TRBJ2-3,16
CASSINGVAEAFF,TGTGCCAGTAGTATTAATGGAGTAGCTGAAGCTTTCTTT,once,NA,TRBV19,TRBJ1-1,13
CASSLSGGTDTQYF,TGTGCCAGCAGCTTGAGCGGGGGCACAGATACGCAGTATTTT,NA,TRBD2,TRBV13,TRBJ2-3,14
CASISPLTSGGTDTQYF,TGTGCCAGCATCTCCCCCTTGACTAGCGGGGGGACAGATACGCAGTATTTT,NA,TRBD2,TRBV2,TRBJ2-3,17
CASSRYDRASGNTIYF,TGTGCCAGCAGCCGTTACGACAGGGCCTCTGGAAACACCATATATTTT,NA,TRBD1,TRBV5-4,TRBJ1-3,16
CASRPAGGSEQFF,TGTGCCAGCAGGCCTGCAGGGGGCAGTGAGCAGTTCTTC,NA,TRBD1,TRBV6-2/TRBV6-3,TRBJ2-1,13
CASSLRAGETQYF,TGTGCCAGCAGCTTAAGGGCAGGGGAGACCCAGTACTTC,NA,NA,TRBV11-3,TRBJ2-5,13
CASGTSGGTDTQYF,TGTGCCAGCGGCACTAGCGGGGGGACAGATACGCAGTATTTT,NA,TRBD2,TRBV7-3,TRBJ2-3,14
CSVVGLGFDRGRRQYF,TGCAGCGTTGTGGGTCTTGGATTTGACAGGGGGCGAAGGCAGTACTTC,NA,TRBD1,TRBV29-1,TRBJ2-7,16
CASSNLLGGEQFF,TGTGCCAGCAGCAACCTACTAGGTGGGGAGCAGTTCTTC,once,NA,TRBV7-9,TRBJ2-1,13
CASSYARGSAEAFF,TGTGCCAGCAGTTACGCAAGGGGTTCGGCTGAAGCTTTCTTT,NA,NA,TRBV6-2/TRBV6-3,TRBJ1-1,14
CASSSAGTGWNEAFF,TGTGCCAGCAGTTCCGCCGGGACAGGGTGGAATGAAGCTTTCTTT,few,TRBD1,TRBV27,TRBJ1-1,15
CASRWSGTSNSPLHF,TGTGCCAGCAGGTGGTCGGGGACTTCAAATTCACCCCTCCACTTT,NA,NA,TRBV28,TRBJ1-6,15
CAISESYRGGHYNEQFF,TGTGCCATCAGTGAGTCGTACCGGGGGGGCCACTACAATGAGCAGTTCTTC,few,TRBD2,TRBV10-3,TRBJ2-1,17
CASRGTGGLQNSPLHF,TGTGCCAGCAGAGGGACAGGGGGCTTGCAAAATTCACCCCTCCACTTT,NA,TRBD1,TRBV2,TRBJ1-6,16
CASSKRGPGLAKNIQYF,TGTGCCAGCAGCAAAAGAGGGCCAGGACTAGCCAAAAACATTCAGTACTTC,medium-sized,NA,TRBV21-1,TRBJ2-4,17
CASSLAGGASYNEQFF,TGTGCCAGCAGCTTGGCCGGCGGGGCCTCCTACAATGAGCAGTTCTTC,NA,NA,TRBV5-4,TRBJ2-1,16
CASSSEDYLYEQYF,TGTGCCAGCAGCTCGGAGGACTACCTCTACGAGCAGTACTTC,NA,NA,TRBV5-6,TRBJ2-7,14
CASSFPQGRAFF,TGTGCCAGCAGCTTCCCACAGGGGAGGGCTTTCTTT,NA,TRBD1,TRBV3-1/TRBV3-2,TRBJ1-1,12
CASSLSRRGVVGYTF,TGTGCCAGCAGTTTATCGCGGCGGGGGGTAGTTGGCTACACCTTC,NA,NA,TRBV27,TRBJ1-2,15
CASSSGLSGGPRTGELFF,TGCGCCAGCAGCTCGGGTCTTAGCGGGGGGCCTCGAACCGGGGAGCTGTTTTTT,NA,TRBD2,TRBV5-1,TRBJ2-2,18
CASSPGLAGGLYF,TGCGCCAGCAGCCCCGGACTAGCGGGGGGTCTGTACTTC,few,TRBD2,TRBV4-3,TRBJ2-7,13
CASRSRTATGTQYF,TGTGCCAGCAGATCTCGAACGGCCACGGGGACCCAGTACTTC,NA,NA,TRBV7-2,TRBJ2-5,14
CASSLGTGDGYTF,TGTGCCAGCAGCTTGGGAACAGGGGATGGCTACACCTTC,NA,TRBD1,TRBV7-9,TRBJ1-2,13
CASSLHGRALGGNTIYF,TGTGCCAGCAGCTTGCATGGCAGGGCTCTGGGGGGAAACACCATATATTTT,NA,NA,TRBV5-6,TRBJ1-3,17
CASMRFFVGNTIYF,TGTGCCAGTATGAGGTTTTTCGTTGGAAACACCATATATTTT,few,NA,TRBV19,TRBJ1-3,14
CASSSGGGRETQYF,TGTGCCAGCAGTAGCGGGGGGGGCAGAGAGACCCAGTACTTC,NA,TRBD2,TRBV2,TRBJ2-5,14
CASSLYVNQETQYF,TGCGCCAGCAGCCTCTACGTGAATCAAGAGACCCAGTACTTC,NA,NA,TRBV4-3,TRBJ2-5,14
CASRQGPYNSPLHF,TGTGCCAGCAGACAGGGTCCCTATAATTCACCCCTCCACTTT,few,NA,TRBV6-5,TRBJ1-6,14
CASSSRGGAKTQYF,TGTGCCAGCAGCTCGCGGGGGGGCGCGAAGACCCAGTACTTC,NA,TRBD2,TRBV3-1/TRBV3-2,TRBJ2-5,14
CATSAPGQGPWNEQFF,TGTGCCACCAGCGCCCCGGGACAGGGTCCTTGGAATGAGCAGTTCTTC,NA,TRBD1,TRBV15,TRBJ2-1,16
CASSLSIGELFF,TGTGCCAGCAGCTTGAGCATCGGGGAGCTGTTTTTT,NA,NA,TRBV5-6,TRBJ2-2,12
CASSPDRGSYGYTF,TGTGCCAGCAGCCCGGACAGGGGGTCCTATGGCTACACCTTC,few,TRBD1,TRBV7-2,TRBJ1-2,14
CASSSGGAQPQHF,TGTGCCAGCAGTTCCGGGGGTGCTCAGCCCCAGCATTTT,NA,NA,TRBV6-5,TRBJ1-5,13
CASSLVRTGGGYEQYF,TGTGCCAGCAGCCTAGTCCGGACAGGTGGAGGCTACGAGCAGTACTTC,once,TRBD1,TRBV3-1/TRBV3-2,TRBJ2-7,16
CASSRGGQIFSGNTIYF,TGTGCCAGCAGCCGCGGTGGACAGATTTTCTCTGGAAACACCATATATTTT,NA,NA,TRBV5-4,TRBJ1-3,17
CATRTGGLSTGELFF,TGTGCCACCAGGACGGGGGGGCTGAGCACCGGGGAGCTGTTTTTT,once,TRBD2,TRBV15,TRBJ2-2,15
CASRVGGARTDTQYF,TGTGCCAGCCGAGTGGGGGGGGCACGCACAGATACGCAGTATTTT,NA,NA,TRBV6-5,TRBJ2-3,15
CASSLGRGRFGGYTF,TGCGCCAGCAGCTTGGGTAGGGGGCGTTTCGGTGGCTACACCTTC,NA,TRBD1,TRBV5-1,TRBJ1-2,15
CASSPGTSGAYREQYF,TGTGCCAGCAGCCCGGGGACTAGCGGGGCCTACCGCGAGCAGTACTTC,NA,TRBD2,TRBV7-2,TRBJ2-7,16
CASSQTSGGWETQYF,TGTGCCAGCAGTCAGACTAGCGGGGGTTGGGAGACCCAGTACTTC,NA,TRBD2,TRBV27,TRBJ2-5,15
CASSSHKGWTLSQAQGYTF,TGTGCCAGCAGTTCCCATAAGGGATGGACTCTCTCCCAAGCGCAGGGCTACACCTTC,NA,NA,TRBV6-2/TRBV6-3,TRBJ1-2,19
CASSLGGSDGYTF,TGCGCCAGCAGCTTAGGGGGCAGCGATGGCTACACCTTC,NA,TRBD1,TRBV5-1,TRBJ1-2,13
CASSSTGGLGNTIYF,TGTGCCAGCAGTTCTACCGGTGGTTTAGGAAACACCATATATTTT,few,NA,TRBV28,TRBJ1-3,15
CASSSGPSDQETQYF,TGCGCCAGCAGTTCAGGCCCGTCGGACCAAGAGACCCAGTACTTC,NA,NA,TRBV5-1,TRBJ2-5,15
CASSMIAGGRSTDTQYF,TGTGCCAGTAGTATGATAGCGGGGGGGCGTAGCACAGATACGCAGTATTTT,NA,TRBD2,TRBV19,TRBJ2-3,17
CASSLQGGETQYF,TGTGCCAGCAGCTTGCAGGGTGGCGAGACCCAGTACTTC,once,NA,TRBV5-4,TRBJ2-5,13
CASRLAGETQYF,TGTGCCAGTCGACTAGCGGGAGAGACCCAGTACTTC,NA,TRBD2,TRBV19,TRBJ2-5,12
CASSLSGLAGGNTQYF,TGTGCCAGCAGCCTCTCGGGACTAGCGGGGGGTAATACGCAGTATTTT,NA,TRBD2,TRBV11-3,TRBJ2-3,16
CASSEDISGTYNEQFF,TGTGCCAGCAGCGAGGATATTAGCGGGACTTACAATGAGCAGTTCTTC,NA,TRBD2,TRBV9,TRBJ2-1,16
CASTGEYEQYF,TGCGCCAGCACAGGGGAATACGAGCAGTACTTC,NA,NA,TRBV5-1,TRBJ2-7,11
CASSAPGQYSYEQYF,TGTGCCAGCAGCGCACCGGGACAGTACTCCTACGAGCAGTACTTC,NA,TRBD1,TRBV9,TRBJ2-7,15
CASSPDRQETQYF,TGTGCCAGCAGCCCGGACAGACAAGAGACCCAGTACTTC,once,NA,TRBV11-2,TRBJ2-5,13
CASSVLAGGTDTQYF,TGTGCCAGCAGCGTACTAGCGGGGGGCACAGATACGCAGTATTTT,NA,TRBD2,TRBV9,TRBJ2-3,15
CASSPSQGVGDEAFF,TGTGCCAGCTCACCCTCGCAGGGGGTGGGTGATGAAGCTTTCTTT,NA,TRBD1,TRBV18,TRBJ1-1,15